What follows are 27 T cell receptor beta chains derived from one specimen sequenced in a study of response to subunit inactivated influenza vaccine. TCRdb reanalysed the RT-PCR reads using MiXCR and keeps one entry per CDR3 protein. The sample has roughly 570,000 distinct CDR3 sequences, 13% to 15% seen once. The starting material was PBMCs from blood, obtained 12 days after vaccination. The receptors originated from a man in his fifties or sixties who received an inactivated influenza vaccine.

The genes are TRBV12-3 or TRBV12-4 and TRBJ2-7, with 7 bases that match TRBD1. CDR3 length: 14 residues. The J segment lost 6 bases and the V segment lost 6 bases, leaving 11 bases of the junction unmatched. The CDR3 loop is CASSPNRGYVEQYF. CDR3 nucleotides: TGTGCCAGCAGCCCAAACAGGGGCTATGTCGAGCAGTACTTC.

CDR3 in amino acids: CASSYWDRVSGNTIYF. The CDR3 region has the DNA TGTGCCAGCAGTTACTGGGACAGAGTCTCTGGAAACACCATATATTTT. The chain carries TRBV6-5 and TRBJ1-3; 7 bases map to TRBD1. Germline assignment: CDR1 MNHEY and CDR2 SVGAGI. V lost 1 base, J lost 0 bases, and 3 bases stayed unmatched. The CDR3 is made up of 16 amino acids.

The table lists this clonotype with a few counts. The V gene is TRBV20-1, the J gene TRBJ2-2; 12 positions agree with TRBD2. CDR3 size: 15 residues. The V segment lost 3 bases and the J segment 4 bases; nucleotides outside the gene matches: 3. Germline CDR1 reads DFQATT; CDR2 reads SNEGSKA (reference sequence). The CDR3 protein is CSASLAGGRTGELFF. The CDR3 DNA sequence: TGCAGTGCTAGCCTAGCGGGGGGGCGCACCGGGGAGCTGTTTTTT.

The rearrangement joins TRBV7-2 to TRBJ2-3; D possibly corresponds to TRBD2 (7 bases). Germline CDR1 is SGHTA and CDR2 is FQGNSA. Trimming shortened V by 5 bases and J by 0 bases, and 18 bases separated the two germline ends. This CDR3 has 17 amino acids. This chain's CDR3 is CASSRGGAGVSTDTQYF. The CDR3 coding sequence is TGTGCCAGCAGCAGAGGGGGGGCGGGAGTTAGCACAGATACGCAGTATTTT.

This chain links TRBV12-3 or TRBV12-4 with TRBJ1-1; no clear D. The CDR3 runs 14 residues. Deletions cut 6 bases from V and 0 bases from J, with 11 bases between. The CDR3 DNA sequence: TGTGCCAGCAGCCGGCAATTCCTGAACACTGAAGCTTTCTTT. The encoded protein is CASSRQFLNTEAFF.

In this sample, this clonotype turned up a few times. The V call is TRBV5-1, the J call TRBJ2-3; D not certain. The CDR3 contains 16 residues. Trimming cost V 1 base and J 3 bases, with 15 bases left between them. Germline lookup yields CDR1 SGHRS and CDR2 YFSETQ. In DNA, the CDR3 is TGCGCCAGCAGCTTGCCCGTCTTAGCCGGAACAGATACGCAGTATTTT. Encoded protein: CASSLPVLAGTDTQYF.

The V gene is TRBV7-9, the J gene TRBJ2-7; TRBD2 might be the D (6 bases). Germline CDR1 reads SEHNR; CDR2 reads FQNEAQ (reference sequence). The CDR3 has 13 amino acids. V dropped 6 bases and J dropped 7 bases, with 16 bases sitting between them. CDR3 DNA: TGTGCCAGCAGGGAGGGCAGCCTGGGAGAGCAGTACTTC. This encodes CASREGSLGEQYF.

The CDR3 sequence is CASSLMGRAGINEQFF. CDR3 sequence (DNA): TGTGCCAGCAGCTTAATGGGGCGAGCGGGAATCAATGAGCAGTTCTTC. The chain is built from TRBV7-3 and TRBJ2-1; TRBD2 matches at 7 bases. The CDR3 extends over 16 amino acids. V lost 1 base and J lost 6; bases outside the gene matches: 9. Germline lookup yields CDR1 SGHTA and CDR2 FQGTGA.

This clonotype was detected ten times or more. CDR3 coding DNA: TGCAGTAAGCGGGACAGCTCCTACAATGAGCAGTTCTTC. Its translation is CSKRDSSYNEQFF. The chain joins TRBV20-1 to TRBJ2-1; either TRBD1 or TRBD2 may fit D (7 bases each). Germline-derived CDR1 and CDR2 are DFQATT and SNEGSKA (reference sequence). The length of the CDR3 is 13 residues. Trimming took 8 bases from V and 0 from J, leaving 11 bases between them.

The chain carries TRBV7-2 and TRBJ2-7, with D possibly being TRBD1 (6 bases). There are 14 residues in the CDR3. The V gene lost 6 bases and the J gene lost 3 bases, with 15 bases spanning the gap. CDR1 is SGHTA, CDR2 FQGNSA, per germline. The CDR3 spells CASSHTGWGYEQYF. DNA of the CDR3: TGTGCCAGCAGTCATACAGGGTGGGGCTACGAGCAGTACTTC.

The rearrangement joins TRBV10-3 to TRBJ2-1; TRBD2 aligns across 9 bases. After removal of 5 bases from V and 1 base from J, the junction contained 6 bases not matched to a gene. The CDR3 totals 16 residues. Germline loops: CDR1 ENHRY, CDR2 SYGVKD. CDR3 sequence (DNA): TGTGCCATCAGTATAGCGGGAGTAATTTCCTACAATGAGCAGTTCTTC. Amino acids: CAISIAGVISYNEQFF.

This sequence joins TRBV19 and TRBJ1-5; 8 positions match TRBD1. CDR3 length: 18 amino acids. Germline lookup yields CDR1 LNHDA and CDR2 SQIVND (reference sequence). V lost 5 bases and J lost 0; bases outside the gene matches: 12. The CDR3 sequence: CASSPGTGAGYSNQPQHF. The CDR3 coding sequence is TGTGCCAGTAGTCCCGGGACAGGCGCCGGATATAGCAATCAGCCCCAGCATTTT.

This chain uses TRBV6-2 or TRBV6-3 with TRBJ1-6; no clear D. The germline CDR1 and CDR2 sequences are MNHEY and SVGEGT. Trimming left V 9 bases short and J 0 bases short, with 18 bases between. This CDR3 region has 17 residues. The CDR3 protein is CASTAGRFSSYNSPLHF. CDR3 DNA sequence: TGTGCCAGTACGGCCGGACGGTTCAGCTCCTATAATTCACCCCTCCACTTT.

The chain joins TRBV7-2 to TRBJ2-3; 10 bases align to TRBD1. V lost 2 bases and J lost 6; bases outside the gene matches: 8. The CDR3 is 16 amino acids. CDR1 is SGHTA and CDR2 is FQGNSA in the germline V gene. CDR3 DNA: TGTGCCAGCAGCTTACCCGAGGACAGGGGGGGGGATACGCAGTATTTT. It is translated as CASSLPEDRGGDTQYF.

J is TRBJ2-3 and V is TRBV15; a weak D match, TRBD2 (6 bases). CDR3 length equals 15 residues. V gave up 6 bases and J gave up 2 bases, with 15 bases separating them. Germline CDR1 reads LNHNV; CDR2 reads YYDKDF (reference sequence). Written as DNA, the CDR3 is TGTGCCACCAGTGGGTTAGCGGCCTACACAGATACGCAGTATTTT. Encoded protein: CATSGLAAYTDTQYF.

V and J are TRBV4-3 and TRBJ1-2; the D gene is possibly TRBD1 (6 bases). The CDR3 has 16 residues. CDR1 and CDR2 (germline): LGHNA, YSLEER. Trimming shortened V by 3 bases and J by 1 base, and 15 bases separated the two germline ends. This CDR3 is CASSQITGLSNYGYTF. The CDR3 DNA reads as TGCGCCAGCAGCCAGATTACAGGGCTTAGTAACTATGGCTACACCTTC.

This clonotype was counted a few times. The chain joins TRBV4-2 to TRBJ1-5; a weak D match, TRBD1 (5 bases). CDR1 LGHNA and CDR2 YNFKEQ come from the germline V gene. The CDR3 is 15 residues long. The V end was cut by 0 bases, the J end by 6 bases, with 12 bases between. CDR3 nucleotides: TGTGCCAGCAGCCAAGAGGGTAGGGGTGGTCAGCCCCAGCATTTT. Residues: CASSQEGRGGQPQHF.

This sequence joins TRBV7-9 and TRBJ1-1; TRBD1 aligns across 12 bases. After removal of 5 bases from V and 1 base from J, the junction contained 5 bases not matched to a gene. The CDR3 has 16 residues. Germline CDR1 SEHNR, CDR2 FQNEAQ (reference sequence). The CDR3 is CASSKGQGAGNTEAFF. CDR3 coding DNA: TGTGCCAGCAGCAAGGGACAGGGGGCGGGGAACACTGAAGCTTTCTTT.

The rearrangement uses TRBV28 and TRBJ2-6; no clear D. The V and J ends lost 4 bases and 4 bases respectively, with 11 bases between them. This CDR3 is built from 15 residues. From germline, CDR1 is MDHEN and CDR2 SYDVKM. CDR3 loop: CASSSAGSGANVLTF. The CDR3 DNA is TGTGCCAGCAGTTCCGCAGGATCCGGGGCCAACGTCCTGACTTTC.

Only a few counts were recorded for this clonotype. The rearrangement uses TRBV5-1 and TRBJ2-7; 8 nucleotides line up with TRBD1. Germline V CDR1 and CDR2: SGHRS, YFSETQ. Unmatched junction bases numbered 15, after V lost 0 bases and J lost 7 bases. The CDR3 sequence is 17 residues long. The chain's CDR3 is CASSLVGTGIRVAEQYF. In nucleotides, the CDR3 is TGCGCCAGCAGCTTGGTTGGGACAGGAATACGAGTCGCGGAGCAGTACTTC.

This chain links TRBV29-1 with TRBJ2-3; D is possibly TRBD1 or TRBD2 (5 bases each). Germline-derived CDR1 and CDR2 are SQVTM and ANQGSEA. Deletions cut 4 bases from V and 5 bases from J, with 16 bases between. The CDR3 consists of 14 residues. CDR3 residues: CSVVEGSTGDTQYF. As DNA, the CDR3 is TGCAGCGTTGTAGAGGGATCCACAGGAGATACGCAGTATTTT.

The chain joins TRBV7-2 to TRBJ1-1; the D is unclear. Germline-derived CDR1 and CDR2 are SGHTA and FQGNSA. V was pared by 1 base and J by 6 bases, with 12 bases between. This CDR3 is 14 amino acids long. Written as DNA, the CDR3 is TGTGCCAGCAGCTTAGAGGTCAGGAGTGCTGAAGCTTTCTTT. It specifies CASSLEVRSAEAFF.

CDR3 coding DNA: TGTGCCAGCGGGGACAGTGGCAGATTGGCCCAGTACTTC. Its translation is CASGDSGRLAQYF. The gene calls are TRBV2 and TRBJ2-5, with 7 positions matching TRBD1. J was trimmed by 9 bases and V by 8 bases; bases with no gene match: 12. Germline V gene lookup returns CDR1 SNHLY and CDR2 FYNNEI. This CDR3 region has 13 residues.

V and J are TRBV4-1 and TRBJ1-5; D call uncertain. The V gene's germline CDR1 is MGHRA and CDR2 YSYEKL. The CDR3 runs to 14 residues. V shed 3 bases and J shed 7 bases, with 13 bases lying between them. The DNA for the CDR3 is TGCGCCAGCAGCCAGCAGGAGGGAAAACAGCCCCAGCATTTT. This encodes CASSQQEGKQPQHF.

The CDR3 region is CASSIGGRAYEQYF. The CDR3, as DNA: TGTGCCAGCAGTATTGGAGGGCGCGCCTACGAGCAGTACTTC. The genes are TRBV12-3 or TRBV12-4 and TRBJ2-7; maybe TRBD2 (6 bases). The CDR3 loop spans 14 amino acids. Trimming shortened V by 5 bases and J by 2 bases, and 13 bases separated the two germline ends.

This clonotype turned up a few times. J is TRBJ2-1 and V is TRBV7-2; D is uncertain. V lost 4 bases to trimming and J lost 7 bases, with 8 bases between them. Looked up from germline, CDR1 is SGHTA and CDR2 is FQGNSA. CDR3 length: 12 residues. CDR3 nucleotide sequence: TGTGCCAGCAGCTATACGTGGAATGAGCAGTTCTTC. It is translated as CASSYTWNEQFF.

CDR3 coding DNA: TGTGCCAGCAGCCAAGTCGTGGGAACCTATCAAGAGACCCAGTACTTC. This sequence encodes CASSQVVGTYQETQYF. The chain has TRBV3-1 and TRBJ2-5; D call uncertain. V was pared by 1 base and J by 2 bases, with 14 bases between. CDR1 is LGHDT and CDR2 is YNNKEL in the germline V gene (reference sequence). The CDR3 extends over 16 amino acids.